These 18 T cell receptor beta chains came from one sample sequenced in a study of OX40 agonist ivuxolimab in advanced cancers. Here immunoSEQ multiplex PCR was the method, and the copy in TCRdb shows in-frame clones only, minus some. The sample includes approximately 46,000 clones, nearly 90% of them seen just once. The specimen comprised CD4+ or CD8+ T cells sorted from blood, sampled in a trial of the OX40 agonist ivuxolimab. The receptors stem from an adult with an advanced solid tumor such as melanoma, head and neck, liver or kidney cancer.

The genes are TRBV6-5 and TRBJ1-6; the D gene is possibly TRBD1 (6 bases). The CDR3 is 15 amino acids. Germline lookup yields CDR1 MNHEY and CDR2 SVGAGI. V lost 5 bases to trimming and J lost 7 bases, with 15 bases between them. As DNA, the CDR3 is TGTGCCAGCAGTAAGGGGGGGGCGACGAATTCACCCCTCCACTTT. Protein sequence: CASSKGGATNSPLHF.

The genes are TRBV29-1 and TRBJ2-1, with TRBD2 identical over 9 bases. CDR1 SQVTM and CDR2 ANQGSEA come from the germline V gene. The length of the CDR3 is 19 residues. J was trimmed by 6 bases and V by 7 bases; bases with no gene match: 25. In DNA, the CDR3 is TGCAGCGCTGAGGGTGGGCAGCGGGGGGCGTATTTGGAGTCCAATGAGCAGTTCTTC. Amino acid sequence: CSAEGGQRGAYLESNEQFF.

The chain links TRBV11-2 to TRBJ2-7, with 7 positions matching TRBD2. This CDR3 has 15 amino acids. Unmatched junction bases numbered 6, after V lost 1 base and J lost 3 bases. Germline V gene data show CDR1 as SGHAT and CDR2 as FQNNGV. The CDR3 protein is CASSLVAGVDYEQYF. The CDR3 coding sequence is TGTGCCAGCAGCTTAGTCGCGGGAGTTGACTACGAGCAGTACTTC.

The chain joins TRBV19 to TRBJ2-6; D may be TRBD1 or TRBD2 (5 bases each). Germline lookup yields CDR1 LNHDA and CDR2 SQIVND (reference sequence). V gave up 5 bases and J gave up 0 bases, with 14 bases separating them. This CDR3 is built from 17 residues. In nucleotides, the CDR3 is TGTGCCAGTAGTGCCCGGGACGGAGCCTCTGGGGCCAACGTCCTGACTTTC. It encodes CASSARDGASGANVLTF.

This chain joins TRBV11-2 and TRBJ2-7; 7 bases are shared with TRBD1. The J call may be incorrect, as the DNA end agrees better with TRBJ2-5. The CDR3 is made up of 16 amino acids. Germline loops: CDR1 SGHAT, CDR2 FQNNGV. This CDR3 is CASSSKFTGDQETQYF. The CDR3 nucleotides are TGTGCCAGCAGCTCGAAATTCACAGGGGACCAAGAGACCCAGTACTTC.

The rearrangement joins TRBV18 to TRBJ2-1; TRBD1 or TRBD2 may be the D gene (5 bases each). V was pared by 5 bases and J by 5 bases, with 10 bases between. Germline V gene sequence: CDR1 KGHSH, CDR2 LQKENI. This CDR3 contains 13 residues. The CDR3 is CASSEGRDNEQFF. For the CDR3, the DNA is TGTGCCAGCTCAGAGGGGCGCGACAATGAGCAGTTCTTC.

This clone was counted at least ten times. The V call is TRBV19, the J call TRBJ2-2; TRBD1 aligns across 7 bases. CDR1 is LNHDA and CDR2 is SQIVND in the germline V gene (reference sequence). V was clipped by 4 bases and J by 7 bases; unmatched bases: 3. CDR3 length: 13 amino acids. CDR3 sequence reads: CASSRQGDGELFF. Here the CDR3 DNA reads TGTGCCAGTAGTAGACAGGGTGACGGGGAGCTGTTTTTT.

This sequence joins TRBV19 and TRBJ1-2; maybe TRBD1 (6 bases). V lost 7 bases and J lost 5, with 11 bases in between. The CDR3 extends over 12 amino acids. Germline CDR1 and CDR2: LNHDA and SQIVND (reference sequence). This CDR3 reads CASMRGGYGYTF. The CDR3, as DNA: TGTGCCAGTATGAGGGGGGGATATGGCTACACCTTC. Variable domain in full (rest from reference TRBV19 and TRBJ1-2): DGGITQSPKYLFRKEGQNVTLSCEQNLNHDAMYWYRQDPGQGLRLIYYSQIVNDFQKGDIAEGYSVSREKKESFPLTVTSAQKNPTAFYLCASMRGGYGYTFGSGTRLTVV.

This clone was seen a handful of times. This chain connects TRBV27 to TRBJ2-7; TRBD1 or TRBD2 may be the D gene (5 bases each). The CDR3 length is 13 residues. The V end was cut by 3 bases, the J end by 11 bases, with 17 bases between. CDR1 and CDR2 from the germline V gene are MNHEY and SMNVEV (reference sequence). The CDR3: CASSFGGLAEKYF. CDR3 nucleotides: TGTGCCAGCAGTTTTGGGGGTCTCGCAGAGAAGTACTTC.

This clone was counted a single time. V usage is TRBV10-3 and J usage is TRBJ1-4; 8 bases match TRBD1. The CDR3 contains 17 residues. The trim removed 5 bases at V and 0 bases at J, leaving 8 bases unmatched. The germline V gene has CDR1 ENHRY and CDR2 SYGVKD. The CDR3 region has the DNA TGTGCCATCAGTCCGGACAGGGCCGGCGCAACTAATGAAAAACTGTTTTTT. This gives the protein CAISPDRAGATNEKLFF.

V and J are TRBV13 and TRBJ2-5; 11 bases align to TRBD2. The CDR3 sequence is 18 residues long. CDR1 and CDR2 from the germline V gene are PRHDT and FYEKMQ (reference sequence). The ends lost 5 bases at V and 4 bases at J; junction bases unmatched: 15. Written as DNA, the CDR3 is TGTGCCAGCAGCCGCCGTCTAGCGGGGGGCTTCGAGGGAGAGACCCAGTACTTC. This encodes CASSRRLAGGFEGETQYF.

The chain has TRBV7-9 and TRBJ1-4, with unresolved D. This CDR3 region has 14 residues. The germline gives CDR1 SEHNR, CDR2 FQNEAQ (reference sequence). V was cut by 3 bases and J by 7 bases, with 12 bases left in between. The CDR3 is CASSFQDLGEKLFF. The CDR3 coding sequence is TGTGCCAGCAGCTTCCAAGACTTGGGTGAAAAACTGTTTTTT.

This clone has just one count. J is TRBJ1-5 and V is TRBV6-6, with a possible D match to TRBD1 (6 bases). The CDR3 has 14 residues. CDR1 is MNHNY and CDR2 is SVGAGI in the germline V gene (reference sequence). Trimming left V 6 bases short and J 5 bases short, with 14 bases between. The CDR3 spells CASRLHRVDQPQHF. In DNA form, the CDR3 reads TGTGCCAGCAGACTTCACAGGGTTGATCAGCCCCAGCATTTT.

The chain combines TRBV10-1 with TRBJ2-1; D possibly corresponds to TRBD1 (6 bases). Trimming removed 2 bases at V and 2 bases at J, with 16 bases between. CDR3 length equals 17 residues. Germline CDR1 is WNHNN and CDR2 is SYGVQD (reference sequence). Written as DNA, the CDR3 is TGCGCCAGCAGTGAGAATAGGGACATCGTCGCCTACAATGAGCAGTTCTTC. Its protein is CASSENRDIVAYNEQFF.

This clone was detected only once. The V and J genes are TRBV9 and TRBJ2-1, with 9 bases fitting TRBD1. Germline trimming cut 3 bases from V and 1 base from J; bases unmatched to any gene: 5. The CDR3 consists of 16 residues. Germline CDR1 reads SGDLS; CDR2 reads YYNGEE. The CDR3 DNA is TGTGCCAGCAGCGCGGACAGGGGATGGTCCTACAATGAGCAGTTCTTC. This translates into CASSADRGWSYNEQFF. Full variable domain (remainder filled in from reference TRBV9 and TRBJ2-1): DSGVTQTPKHLITATGQRVTLRCSPRSGDLSVYWYQQSLDQGLQFLIQYYNGEERAKGNILERFSAQQFPDLHSELNLSSLELGDSALYFCASSADRGWSYNEQFFGPGTRLTVL.

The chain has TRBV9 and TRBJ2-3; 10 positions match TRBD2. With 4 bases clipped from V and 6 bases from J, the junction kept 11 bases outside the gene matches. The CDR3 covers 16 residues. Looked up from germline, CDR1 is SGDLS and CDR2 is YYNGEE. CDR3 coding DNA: TGTGCCAGCAGCCCAAGCGGGGGGGCCTTCCGCGATACGCAGTATTTT. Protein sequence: CASSPSGGAFRDTQYF.

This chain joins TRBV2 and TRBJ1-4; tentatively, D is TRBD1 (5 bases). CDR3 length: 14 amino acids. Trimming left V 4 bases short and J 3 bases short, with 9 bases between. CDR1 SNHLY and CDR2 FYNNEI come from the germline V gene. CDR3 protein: CASSARAANEKLFF. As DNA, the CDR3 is TGTGCCAGCAGTGCCAGGGCGGCTAATGAAAAACTGTTTTTT. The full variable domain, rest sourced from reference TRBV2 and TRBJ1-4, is EPEVTQTPSHQVTQMGQEVILRCVPISNHLYFYWYRQILGQKVEFLVSFYNNEISEKSEIFDDQFSVERPDGSNFTLKIRSTKLEDSAMYFCASSARAANEKLFFGSGTQLSVL.

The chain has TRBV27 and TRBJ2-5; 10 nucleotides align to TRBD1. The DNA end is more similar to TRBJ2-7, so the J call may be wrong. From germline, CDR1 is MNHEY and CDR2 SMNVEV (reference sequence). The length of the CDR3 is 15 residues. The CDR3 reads CASSLAGQGTTEQYF. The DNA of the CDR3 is TGTGCCAGCAGTTTAGCGGGACAGGGGACTACCGAGCAGTACTTC.